These 25 T cell receptor beta chains came from one sample sequenced in a study of T cell changes during pregnancy in multiple sclerosis. The method was immunoSEQ multiplex PCR; TCRdb's version includes in-frame clones alone and lacks a portion of them. The table includes fewer than 100,000 clones, just over 90% detected once. This specimen was peripheral blood, taken after pregnancy. These receptors all come from a female donor in good health, enrolled as a control in a pregnancy study.

The DNA for the CDR3 is TGTGCCAGCAGTGAAAGAGCGGCCACAGATACGCAGTATTTT. It is translated as CASSERAATDTQYF. V is TRBV6-1 and J is TRBJ2-3; D possibly corresponds to TRBD2 (5 bases). V was shortened by 2 bases and J by 2 bases, with 8 bases between the two germline ends. This CDR3 has 14 residues. Germline V gene data show CDR1 as MNHNS and CDR2 as SASEGT.

The chain is built from TRBV5-5 and TRBJ2-7, with D unclear. The V and J ends lost 5 bases and 1 base respectively, with 10 bases between them. CDR3 length: 13 amino acids. Germline lookup yields CDR1 SGHKS and CDR2 YYEKEE (reference sequence). CDR3 bases: TGTGCCAGCAGTTGGGCCCTTTCCTACGAGCAGTACTTC. It codes for CASSWALSYEQYF.

The rearrangement uses TRBV6-1 and TRBJ1-5; 9 bases line up with TRBD1. V lost 6 bases, J lost 6 bases, and 6 bases stayed unmatched. CDR3 length equals 14 residues. Germline CDR1 is MNHNS and CDR2 is SASEGT. The CDR3 loop is CASRMGQGIQPQHF. Written as DNA, the CDR3 is TGTGCCAGCAGGATGGGACAGGGAATTCAGCCCCAGCATTTT.

The chain couples TRBV2 to TRBJ1-4, with TRBD1 matching over 7 bases. Germline CDR1 and CDR2: SNHLY and FYNNEI. Losses at the gene ends were 8 bases for V and 7 bases for J; bases not matched to a gene: 7. The CDR3 contains 13 residues. The CDR3 DNA reads as TGTGCCAGCGAAAGGGGGCGGTCTGAAAAACTGTTTTTT. Protein sequence: CASERGRSEKLFF.

This chain uses TRBV4-3 with TRBJ1-2; D is possibly TRBD1 (6 bases). There are 14 residues in the CDR3. Germline V gene data show CDR1 as LGHNA and CDR2 as YSLEER. V lost 4 bases and J lost 2, with 11 bases in between. CDR3 sequence: CASSRDIENYGYTF. CDR3 bases: TGCGCCAGCAGCCGGGACATCGAGAACTATGGCTACACCTTC.

V is TRBV18 and J is TRBJ2-5; D unresolved. CDR3 size: 13 residues. The V gene lost 6 bases and the J gene lost 2 bases, with 10 bases spanning the gap. The germline V gene has CDR1 KGHSH and CDR2 LQKENI. DNA of the CDR3: TGTGCCAGCTCCTTTTCTTTACAAGAGACCCAGTACTTC. Amino acids: CASSFSLQETQYF.

This clone appeared a few times. This chain joins TRBV13 and TRBJ2-7; 7 bases are shared with TRBD1. Germline V gene lookup returns CDR1 PRHDT and CDR2 FYEKMQ (reference sequence). The CDR3 loop spans 14 amino acids. With V trimmed by 5 bases and J by 2 bases, 6 bases remained unmatched. CDR3 residues: CASSERDSPYEQYF. Written as DNA, the CDR3 is TGTGCCAGCAGCGAGAGGGACAGCCCCTACGAGCAGTACTTC.

This chain links TRBV6-4 with TRBJ2-1; 9 bases map to TRBD2. The CDR3 totals 15 residues. Germline assignment: CDR1 MRHNA and CDR2 SNTAGT. With V trimmed by 3 bases and J by 8 bases, 8 bases remained unmatched. Here the CDR3 DNA reads TGTGCCAGCAGTGAGGAGGCTAGCGGGAAGGATGAGCAGTTCTTC. It yields the protein CASSEEASGKDEQFF.

V gene TRBV27 combines with J gene TRBJ1-2, with D unclear. Looked up from germline, CDR1 is MNHEY and CDR2 is SMNVEV (reference sequence). The CDR3 sequence is 13 residues long. The V and J ends lost 5 bases and 0 bases respectively, with 7 bases between them. CDR3 sequence: CASSRVPNYGYTF. The DNA for the CDR3 is TGTGCCAGCAGTCGGGTCCCTAACTATGGCTACACCTTC.

The chain carries TRBV10-3 and TRBJ2-2; TRBD2 agrees at 7 bases. The CDR3 sequence is 16 residues long. Germline-derived CDR1 and CDR2 are ENHRY and SYGVKD. Trimming took 10 bases from V and 6 from J; bases not matched to a gene: 17. The CDR3 coding sequence is TGTGCCAGCCAACCCGCCCCCTTAAGCGGGGCCGGGGAGCTGTTTTTT. This gives the protein CASQPAPLSGAGELFF.

V usage is TRBV2 and J usage is TRBJ2-5; weak D call: TRBD2 (5 bases). Trimming left V 7 bases short and J 4 bases short, with 13 bases between. Germline CDR1 reads SNHLY; CDR2 reads FYNNEI. There are 13 residues in the CDR3. DNA for the CDR3: TGTGCCAGCAACCGGGAAAAGGGAGAGACCCAGTACTTC. This gives the protein CASNREKGETQYF.

The chain combines TRBV18 with TRBJ2-7, with 7 nucleotides matching TRBD1. J lost 1 base, V lost 6 bases, and 9 bases had no gene match. The CDR3 consists of 15 residues. Germline V gene lookup returns CDR1 KGHSH and CDR2 LQKENI. Here the CDR3 reads CASSFRDRSSYEQYF. CDR3 DNA: TGTGCCAGCTCCTTCCGGGACAGATCTTCCTACGAGCAGTACTTC.

This clone was seen once. The genes are TRBV7-2 and TRBJ2-3, with TRBD2 as a possible D gene (6 bases). V was pared by 5 bases and J by 5 bases, with 14 bases between. The CDR3 consists of 14 residues. Germline V gives CDR1 SGHTA, CDR2 FQGNSA. The CDR3, as DNA: TGTGCCAGCAGCCCCGAGGCGGGAAGAGATACGCAGTATTTT. Protein product: CASSPEAGRDTQYF.

The V and J genes are TRBV7-2 and TRBJ2-1, with 13 nucleotides matching TRBD2. Trimming removed 1 base from V and 1 base from J; junction bases left unmatched: 4. Germline values: CDR1 SGHTA, CDR2 FQGNSA. This CDR3 comprises 18 residues. CDR3 nucleotides: TGTGCCAGCAGCTTAGGACTAGCGGGAGGCACGTCCTACAATGAGCAGTTCTTC. It specifies CASSLGLAGGTSYNEQFF.

The chain is built from TRBV19 and TRBJ2-3, with D perhaps TRBD2 (5 bases). The CDR3 length is 15 residues. With 0 bases removed from V and 0 bases from J, the gap between germline ends came to 7 bases. Germline CDR1 reads LNHDA; CDR2 reads SQIVND (reference sequence). The CDR3 is CASSIDGESTDTQYF. The CDR3 DNA is TGTGCCAGTAGTATAGACGGGGAAAGCACAGATACGCAGTATTTT.

CDR3 region: CAWATETSGNTIYF. The CDR3, as DNA: TGTGCCTGGGCTACAGAGACCTCTGGAAACACCATATATTTT. The genes are TRBV30 and TRBJ1-3, with D unresolved. The V end lost 5 bases, the J end lost 0 bases, and 11 bases lay between the germline ends. The CDR3 length is 14 residues. Per the germline V gene, CDR1 is GTSNPN and CDR2 is SVGIG (reference sequence).

V usage is TRBV28 and J usage is TRBJ2-2; TRBD2 matches at 9 bases. The CDR3 is 15 amino acids. The J segment lost 6 bases and the V segment lost 8 bases, leaving 10 bases of the junction unmatched. Germline CDR1 MDHEN, CDR2 SYDVKM. The CDR3 is CASDEGGRASGELFF. The DNA for the CDR3 is TGTGCCAGCGATGAAGGCGGGAGGGCGTCCGGGGAGCTGTTTTTT.

V usage is TRBV11-2 and J usage is TRBJ1-1, with D possibly being TRBD1 (5 bases). CDR1 is SGHAT and CDR2 is FQNNGV in the germline V gene. This CDR3 has 16 amino acids. Trimming took off 5 bases at V and 0 bases at J, with 16 bases between the two ends. This CDR3 is CASSQGGTGVNTEAFF. DNA for the CDR3: TGTGCCAGCAGCCAGGGTGGCACAGGAGTGAACACTGAAGCTTTCTTT.

The chain recombines TRBV30 with TRBJ1-2; possibly TRBD1 for D (5 bases). V dropped 1 base and J dropped 6 bases, with 12 bases sitting between them. Looked up from germline, CDR1 is GTSNPN and CDR2 is SVGIG (reference sequence). The CDR3 is made up of 13 amino acids. The CDR3 DNA is TGTGCCTGGAGTGGGGACTTGTCCGATGGCTACACCTTC. As protein: CAWSGDLSDGYTF.

This clone was seen a single time. This chain connects TRBV7-8 to TRBJ1-1, with 9 nucleotides matching TRBD1. V dropped 4 bases and J dropped 3; count of bases not matched to a gene: 0. The length of the CDR3 is 13 residues. Germline V gene sequence: CDR1 SGHVS, CDR2 FQNEAQ. This chain's CDR3 is CASSWDRDTEAFF. Here the CDR3 DNA reads TGTGCCAGCAGCTGGGACAGGGACACTGAAGCTTTCTTT.

The V call is TRBV27, the J call TRBJ2-7; 10 bases map to TRBD2. The V gene's germline CDR1 is MNHEY and CDR2 SMNVEV (reference sequence). Trimming cost V 6 bases and J 4 bases; bases outside gene matches: 12. CDR3 length: 16 residues. The CDR3 loop is CASRGPSGREWYEQYF. CDR3 nucleotide sequence: TGTGCCAGCAGGGGGCCAAGCGGGAGGGAATGGTACGAGCAGTACTTC.

The V and J genes are TRBV27 and TRBJ2-1; possibly TRBD1 for D (6 bases). This CDR3 comprises 13 residues. The germline CDR1 and CDR2 sequences are MNHEY and SMNVEV (reference sequence). V lost 6 bases, J lost 8 bases, and 14 bases lay in between. In DNA form, the CDR3 reads TGTGCCAGCAGAGCTGGGGGCTTAGATGAGCAGTTCTTC. Translating it yields CASRAGGLDEQFF.

This clone was detected once. The chain carries TRBV7-8 and TRBJ2-5, with 10 nucleotides matching TRBD1. This CDR3 region has 18 residues. Germline V CDR1 and CDR2: SGHVS, FQNEAQ. The V segment lost 3 bases and the J segment 5 bases; nucleotides outside the gene matches: 15. CDR3 nucleotides: TGTGCCAGCAGCTTTGATACAAAAACCGGGACAGGGGTTGAGACCCAGTACTTC. Its translation: CASSFDTKTGTGVETQYF.

The chain employs TRBV12-5 and TRBJ2-5, with D uncertain. In germline, CDR1 is LGHNT, CDR2 FRNRAP. The CDR3 runs 14 residues. V lost 0 bases to trimming and J lost 2 bases, with 7 bases between them. DNA of the CDR3: TGTGCTAGTGGTTTGGTAGCTCGTCAAGAGACCCAGTACTTC. This sequence encodes CASGLVARQETQYF.

The chain recombines TRBV7-2 with TRBJ2-1, with TRBD2 as a possible D gene (6 bases). The CDR3 covers 17 residues. Germline values: CDR1 SGHTA, CDR2 FQGNSA. Trimming removed 4 bases at V and 7 bases at J, with 23 bases between. Written as DNA, the CDR3 is TGTGCCAGCAGCTCCCGGACGGGTCTAGCGAACCGGAATGAGCAGTTCTTC. Translated, it gives CASSSRTGLANRNEQFF. Using reference TRBV7-2 and TRBJ2-1 for the parts outside the CDR3, the full variable domain is GAGVSQSPSNKVTEKGKDVELRCDPISGHTALYWYRQSLGQGLEFLIYFQGNSAPDKSGLPSDRFSAERTGGSVSTLTIQRTQQEDSAVYLCASSSRTGLANRNEQFFGPGTRLTVL.